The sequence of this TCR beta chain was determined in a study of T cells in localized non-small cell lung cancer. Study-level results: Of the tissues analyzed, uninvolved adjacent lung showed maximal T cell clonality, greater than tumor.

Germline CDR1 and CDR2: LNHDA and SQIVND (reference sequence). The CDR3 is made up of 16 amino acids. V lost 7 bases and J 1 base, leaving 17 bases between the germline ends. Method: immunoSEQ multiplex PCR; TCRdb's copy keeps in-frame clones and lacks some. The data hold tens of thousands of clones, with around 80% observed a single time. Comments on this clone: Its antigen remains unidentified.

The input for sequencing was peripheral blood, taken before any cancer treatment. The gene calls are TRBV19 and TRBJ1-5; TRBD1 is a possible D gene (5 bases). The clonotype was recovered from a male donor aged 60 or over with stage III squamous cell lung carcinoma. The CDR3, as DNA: TGTGCCAGTACCCCCTTGCGAGGGGCGAGCAATCAGCCCCAGCATTTT. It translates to CASTPLRGASNQPQHF.